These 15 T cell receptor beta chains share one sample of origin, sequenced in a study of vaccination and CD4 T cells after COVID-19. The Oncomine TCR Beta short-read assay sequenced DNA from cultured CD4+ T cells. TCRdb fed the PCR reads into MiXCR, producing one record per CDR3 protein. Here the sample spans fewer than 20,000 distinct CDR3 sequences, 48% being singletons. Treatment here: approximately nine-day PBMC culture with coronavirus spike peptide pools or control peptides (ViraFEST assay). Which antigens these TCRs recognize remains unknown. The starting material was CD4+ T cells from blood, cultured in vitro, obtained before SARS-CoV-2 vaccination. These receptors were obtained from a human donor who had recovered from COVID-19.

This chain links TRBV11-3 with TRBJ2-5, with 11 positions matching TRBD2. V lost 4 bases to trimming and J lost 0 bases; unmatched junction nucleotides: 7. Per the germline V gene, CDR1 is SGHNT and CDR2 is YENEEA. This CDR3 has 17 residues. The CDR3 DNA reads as TGTGCCAGCAGCTCCGGACTAGCGGGTCGGTACCAAGAGACCCAGTACTTC. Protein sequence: CASSSGLAGRYQETQYF.

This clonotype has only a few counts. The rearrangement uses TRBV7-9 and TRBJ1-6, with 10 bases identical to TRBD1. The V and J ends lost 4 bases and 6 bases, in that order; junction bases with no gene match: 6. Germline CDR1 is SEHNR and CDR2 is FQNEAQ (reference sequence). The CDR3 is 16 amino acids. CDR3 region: CASSSNRDRGNSPLHF. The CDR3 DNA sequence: TGTGCCAGCAGCTCAAACCGGGACAGGGGTAATTCACCCCTCCACTTT.

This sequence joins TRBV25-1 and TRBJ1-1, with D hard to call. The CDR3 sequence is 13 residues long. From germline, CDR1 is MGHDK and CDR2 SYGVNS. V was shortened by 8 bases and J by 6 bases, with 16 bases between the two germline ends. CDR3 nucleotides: TGTGCCAGCCGACTTGACTGGTTCGCTGAAGCTTTCTTT. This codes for CASRLDWFAEAFF.

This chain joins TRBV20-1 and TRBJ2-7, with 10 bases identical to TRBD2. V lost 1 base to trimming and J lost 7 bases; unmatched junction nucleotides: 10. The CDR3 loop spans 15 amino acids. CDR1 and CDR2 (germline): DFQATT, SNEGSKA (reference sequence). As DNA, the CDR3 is TGCAGTGCTAGAGGCGGTACAGCGGGAGGGCGGGAGCAGTACTTC. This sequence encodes CSARGGTAGGREQYF.

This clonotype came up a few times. The CDR3 nucleotides read TGCAGTGCTAGACTGCGGGACACTGAAGCTTTCTTT. It codes for CSARLRDTEAFF. This chain links TRBV20-1 with TRBJ1-1; D remains unclear. CDR1 and CDR2 from the germline V gene are DFQATT and SNEGSKA (reference sequence). The CDR3 has 12 residues. The V and J ends lost 2 bases and 3 bases respectively, with 7 bases between them.

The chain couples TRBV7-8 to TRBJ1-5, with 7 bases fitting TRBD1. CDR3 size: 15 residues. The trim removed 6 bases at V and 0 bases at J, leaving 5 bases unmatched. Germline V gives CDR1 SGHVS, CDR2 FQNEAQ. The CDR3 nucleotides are TGTGCCAGCAGGGGTGGGACAGATAGCAATCAGCCCCAGCATTTT. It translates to CASRGGTDSNQPQHF.

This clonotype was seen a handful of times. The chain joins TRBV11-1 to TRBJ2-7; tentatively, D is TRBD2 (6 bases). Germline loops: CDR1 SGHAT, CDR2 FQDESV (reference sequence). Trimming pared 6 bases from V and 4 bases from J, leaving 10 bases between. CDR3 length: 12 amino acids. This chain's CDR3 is CASSPGGYEQYF. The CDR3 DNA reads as TGTGCCAGCAGTCCTGGAGGGTACGAGCAGTACTTC.

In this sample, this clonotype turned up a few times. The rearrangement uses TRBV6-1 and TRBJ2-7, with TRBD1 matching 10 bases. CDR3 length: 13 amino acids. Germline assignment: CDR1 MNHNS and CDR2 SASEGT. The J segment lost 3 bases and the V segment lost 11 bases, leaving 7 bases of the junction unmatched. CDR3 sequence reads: CAGGQGTIYEQYF. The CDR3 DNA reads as TGTGCCGGGGGACAGGGGACGATCTACGAGCAGTACTTC.

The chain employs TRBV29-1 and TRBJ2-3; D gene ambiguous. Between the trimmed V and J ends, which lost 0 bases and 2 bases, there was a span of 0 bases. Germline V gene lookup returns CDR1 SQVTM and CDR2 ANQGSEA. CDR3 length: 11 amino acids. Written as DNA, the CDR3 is TGCAGCGTTGAAGACACAGATACGCAGTATTTT. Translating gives CSVEDTDTQYF.

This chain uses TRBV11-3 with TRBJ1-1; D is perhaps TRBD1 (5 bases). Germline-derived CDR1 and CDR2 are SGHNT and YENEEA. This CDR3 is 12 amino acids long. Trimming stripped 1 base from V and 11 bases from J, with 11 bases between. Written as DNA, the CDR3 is TGTGCCAGCAGCTTAGGGGGCGCAACGGCTTTCTTT. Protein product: CASSLGGATAFF. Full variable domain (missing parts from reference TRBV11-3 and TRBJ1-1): EAGVVQSPRYKIIEKKQPVAFWCNPISGHNTLYWYLQNLGQGPELLIRYENEEAVDDSQLPKDRFSAERLKGVDSTLKIQPAELGDSAVYLCASSLGGATAFFGQGTRLTVV.

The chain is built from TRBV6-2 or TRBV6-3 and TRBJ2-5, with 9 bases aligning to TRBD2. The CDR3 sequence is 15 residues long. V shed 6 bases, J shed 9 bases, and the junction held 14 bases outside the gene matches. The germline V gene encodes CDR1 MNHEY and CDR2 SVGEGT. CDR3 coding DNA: TGTGCCAGCAGCTCCTTAGCGGGAGTTGTGTTGGCCCAGTACTTC. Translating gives CASSSLAGVVLAQYF.

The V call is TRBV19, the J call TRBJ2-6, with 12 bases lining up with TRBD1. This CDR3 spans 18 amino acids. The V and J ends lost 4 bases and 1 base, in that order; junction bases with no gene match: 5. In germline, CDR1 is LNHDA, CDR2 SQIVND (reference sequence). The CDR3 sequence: CASSTPGQGASGANVLTF. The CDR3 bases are TGTGCCAGTAGTACACCGGGACAGGGGGCTTCTGGGGCCAACGTCCTGACTTTC. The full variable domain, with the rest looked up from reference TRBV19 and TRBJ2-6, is DGGITQSPKYLFRKEGQNVTLSCEQNLNHDAMYWYRQDPGQGLRLIYYSQIVNDFQKGDIAEGYSVSREKKESFPLTVTSAQKNPTAFYLCASSTPGQGASGANVLTFGAGSRLTVL.

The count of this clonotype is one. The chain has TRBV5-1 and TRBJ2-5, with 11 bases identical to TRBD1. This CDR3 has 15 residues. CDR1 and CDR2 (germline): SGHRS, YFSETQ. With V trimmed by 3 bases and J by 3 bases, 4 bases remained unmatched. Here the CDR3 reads CASSSGTGGEETQYF. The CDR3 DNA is TGCGCCAGCAGCTCTGGGACAGGGGGTGAAGAGACCCAGTACTTC.

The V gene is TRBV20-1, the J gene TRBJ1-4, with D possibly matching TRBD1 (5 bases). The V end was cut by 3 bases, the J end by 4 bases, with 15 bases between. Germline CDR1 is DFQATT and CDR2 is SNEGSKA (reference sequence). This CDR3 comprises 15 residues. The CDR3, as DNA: TGCAGTGCTAGCCCCGGGGGGGGTGGTAATGAAAAACTGTTTTTT. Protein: CSASPGGGGNEKLFF.

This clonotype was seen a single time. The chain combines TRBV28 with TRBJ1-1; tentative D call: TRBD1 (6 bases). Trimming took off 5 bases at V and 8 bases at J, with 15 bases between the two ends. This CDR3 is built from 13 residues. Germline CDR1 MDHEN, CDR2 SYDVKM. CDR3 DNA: TGTGCCAGCAGTCGGGGGGCGGTTTCGGAAGCTTTCTTT. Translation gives CASSRGAVSEAFF.